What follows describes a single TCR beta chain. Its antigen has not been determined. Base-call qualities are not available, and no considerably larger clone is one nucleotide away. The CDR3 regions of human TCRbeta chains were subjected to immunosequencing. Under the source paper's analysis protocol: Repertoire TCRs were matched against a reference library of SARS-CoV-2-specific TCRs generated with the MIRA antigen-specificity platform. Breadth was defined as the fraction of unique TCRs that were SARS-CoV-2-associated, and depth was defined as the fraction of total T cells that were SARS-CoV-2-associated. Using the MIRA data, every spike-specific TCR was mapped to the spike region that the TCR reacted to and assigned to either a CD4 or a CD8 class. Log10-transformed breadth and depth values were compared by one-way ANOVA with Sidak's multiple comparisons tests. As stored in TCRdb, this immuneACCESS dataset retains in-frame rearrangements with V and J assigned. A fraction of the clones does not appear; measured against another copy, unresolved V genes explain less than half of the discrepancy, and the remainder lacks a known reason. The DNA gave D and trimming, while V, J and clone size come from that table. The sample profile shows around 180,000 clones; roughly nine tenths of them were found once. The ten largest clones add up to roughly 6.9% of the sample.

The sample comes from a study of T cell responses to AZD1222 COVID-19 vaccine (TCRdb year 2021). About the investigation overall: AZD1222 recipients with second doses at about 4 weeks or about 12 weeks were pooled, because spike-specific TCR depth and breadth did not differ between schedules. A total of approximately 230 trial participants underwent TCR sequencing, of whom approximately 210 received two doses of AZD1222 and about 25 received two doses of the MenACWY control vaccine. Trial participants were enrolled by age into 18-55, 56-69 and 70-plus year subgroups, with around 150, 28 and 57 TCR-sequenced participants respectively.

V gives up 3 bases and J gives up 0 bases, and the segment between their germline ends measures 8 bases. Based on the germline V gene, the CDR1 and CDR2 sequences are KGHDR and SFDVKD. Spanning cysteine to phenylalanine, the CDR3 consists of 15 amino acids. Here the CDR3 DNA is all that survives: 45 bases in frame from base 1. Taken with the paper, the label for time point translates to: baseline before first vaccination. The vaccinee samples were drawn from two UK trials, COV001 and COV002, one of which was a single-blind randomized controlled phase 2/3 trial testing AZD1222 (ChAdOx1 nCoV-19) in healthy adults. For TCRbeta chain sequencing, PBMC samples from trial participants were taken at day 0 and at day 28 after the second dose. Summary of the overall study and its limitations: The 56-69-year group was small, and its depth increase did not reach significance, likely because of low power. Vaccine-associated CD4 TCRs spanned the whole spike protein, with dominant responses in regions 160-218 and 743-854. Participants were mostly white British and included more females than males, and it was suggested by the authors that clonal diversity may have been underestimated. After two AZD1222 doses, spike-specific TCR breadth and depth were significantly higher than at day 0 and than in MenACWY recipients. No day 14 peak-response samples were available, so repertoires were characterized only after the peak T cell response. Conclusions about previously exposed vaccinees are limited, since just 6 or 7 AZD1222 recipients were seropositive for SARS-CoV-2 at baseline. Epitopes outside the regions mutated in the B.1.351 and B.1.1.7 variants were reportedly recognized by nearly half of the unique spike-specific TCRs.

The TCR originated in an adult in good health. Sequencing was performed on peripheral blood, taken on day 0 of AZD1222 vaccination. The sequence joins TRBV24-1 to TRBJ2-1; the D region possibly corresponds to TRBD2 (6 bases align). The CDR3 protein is CATSDAGSSYNEQFF. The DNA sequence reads TGTGCCACCAGTGATGCGGGGAGCTCCTACAATGAGCAGTTCTTC.